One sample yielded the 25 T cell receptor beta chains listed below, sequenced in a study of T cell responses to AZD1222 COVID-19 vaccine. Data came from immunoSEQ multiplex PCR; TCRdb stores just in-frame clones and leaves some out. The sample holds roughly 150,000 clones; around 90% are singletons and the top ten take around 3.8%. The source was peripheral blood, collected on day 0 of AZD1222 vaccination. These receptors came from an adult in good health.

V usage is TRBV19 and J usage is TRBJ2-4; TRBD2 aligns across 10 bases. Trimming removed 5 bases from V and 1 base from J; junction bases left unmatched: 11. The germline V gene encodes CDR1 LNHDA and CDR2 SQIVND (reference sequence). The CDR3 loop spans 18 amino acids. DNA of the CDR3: TGTGCCAGTAGTGCAACCGGGACTAGCGCCCTTGCCAAAAACATTCAGTACTTC. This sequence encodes CASSATGTSALAKNIQYF.

The chain's CDR3 is CASSTGQLRGTQYF. The CDR3 nucleotides are TGTGCCAGTAGTACGGGACAACTACGGGGGACCCAGTACTTC. V gene TRBV19 combines with J gene TRBJ2-5; tentative D call: TRBD1 (6 bases). Trimming removed 4 bases at V and 7 bases at J, with 16 bases between. Germline CDR1 LNHDA, CDR2 SQIVND (reference sequence). The CDR3 has 14 amino acids.

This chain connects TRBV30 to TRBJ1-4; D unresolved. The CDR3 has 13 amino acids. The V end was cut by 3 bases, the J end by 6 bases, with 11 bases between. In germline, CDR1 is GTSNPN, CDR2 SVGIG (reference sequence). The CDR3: CAWRRTGDEKLFF. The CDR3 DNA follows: TGTGCCTGGAGGCGGACGGGAGATGAAAAACTGTTTTTT.

For the CDR3, the DNA is TGTGCCAGTAGCCGGTGGGCTAGCGGGAGCCTAGATACGCAGTATTTT. This translates into CASSRWASGSLDTQYF. V and J are TRBV19 and TRBJ2-3; 10 nucleotides match TRBD2. The CDR3 totals 16 residues. Germline-derived CDR1 and CDR2 are LNHDA and SQIVND (reference sequence). J gave up 5 bases and V 6 bases, and 11 bases lay outside the gene matches.

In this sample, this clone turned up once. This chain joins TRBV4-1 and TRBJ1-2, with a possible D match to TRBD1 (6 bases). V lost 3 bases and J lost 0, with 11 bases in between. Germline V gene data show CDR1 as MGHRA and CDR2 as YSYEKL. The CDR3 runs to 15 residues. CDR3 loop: CASSQDSLANYGYTF. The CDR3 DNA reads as TGCGCCAGCAGCCAGGACAGCCTTGCTAACTATGGCTACACCTTC.

CDR3 sequence (DNA): TGTGCCAGCTCATTTGTAAGGGGCAATCAGCCCCAGCATTTT. Translated: CASSFVRGNQPQHF. The chain combines TRBV18 with TRBJ1-5, with no clear D. Germline V gene data show CDR1 as KGHSH and CDR2 as LQKENI. Trimming removed 5 bases at V and 2 bases at J, with 10 bases between. The CDR3 has 14 residues.

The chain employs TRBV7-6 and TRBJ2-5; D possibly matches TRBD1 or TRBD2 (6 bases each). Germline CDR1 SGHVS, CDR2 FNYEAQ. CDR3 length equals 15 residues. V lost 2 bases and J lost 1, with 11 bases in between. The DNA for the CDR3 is TGTGCCAGCAGCTTAACCAGGGGAGGCCAAGAGACCCAGTACTTC. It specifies CASSLTRGGQETQYF.

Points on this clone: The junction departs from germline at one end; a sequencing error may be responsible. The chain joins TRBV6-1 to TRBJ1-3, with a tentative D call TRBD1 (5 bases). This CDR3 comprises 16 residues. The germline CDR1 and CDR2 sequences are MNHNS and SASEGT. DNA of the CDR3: TGTGCCAGCAGCGAAGGTTACAGGCACTCTGGAAACACCATATATTTT. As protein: CASSEGYRHSGNTIYF.

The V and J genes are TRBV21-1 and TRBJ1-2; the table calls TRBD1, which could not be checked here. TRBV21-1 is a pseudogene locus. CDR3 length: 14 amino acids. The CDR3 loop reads CASSRQGAYYGYTF. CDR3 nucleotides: TGTGCCAGCAGCCGACAGGGGGCGTACTATGGCTACACCTTC.

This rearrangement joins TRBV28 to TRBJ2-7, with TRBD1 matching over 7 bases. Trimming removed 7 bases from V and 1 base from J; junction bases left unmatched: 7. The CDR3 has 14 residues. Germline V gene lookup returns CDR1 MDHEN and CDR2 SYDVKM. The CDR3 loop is CASIGGRVSYEQYF. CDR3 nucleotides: TGTGCCAGCATAGGGGGCAGGGTATCCTACGAGCAGTACTTC. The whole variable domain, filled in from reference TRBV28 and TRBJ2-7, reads DVKVTQSSRYLVKRTGEKVFLECVQDMDHENMFWYRQDPGLGLRLIYFSYDVKMKEKGDIPEGYSVSREKKERFSLILESASTNQTSMYLCASIGGRVSYEQYFGPGTRLTVT.

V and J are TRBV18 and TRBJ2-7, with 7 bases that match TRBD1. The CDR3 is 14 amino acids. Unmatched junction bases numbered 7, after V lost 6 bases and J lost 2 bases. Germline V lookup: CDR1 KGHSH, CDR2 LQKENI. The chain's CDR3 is CASSRRGNAYEQYF. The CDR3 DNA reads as TGTGCCAGCTCTCGCAGGGGGAATGCCTACGAGCAGTACTTC.

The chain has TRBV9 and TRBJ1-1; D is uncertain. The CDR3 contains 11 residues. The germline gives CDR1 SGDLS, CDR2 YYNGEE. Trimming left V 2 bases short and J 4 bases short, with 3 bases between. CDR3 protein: CASSVSTEAFF. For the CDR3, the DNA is TGTGCCAGCAGCGTGTCCACTGAAGCTTTCTTT.

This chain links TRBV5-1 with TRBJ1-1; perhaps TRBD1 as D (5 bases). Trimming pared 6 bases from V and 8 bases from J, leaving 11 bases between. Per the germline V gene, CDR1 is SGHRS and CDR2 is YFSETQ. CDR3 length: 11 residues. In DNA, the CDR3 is TGCGCCAGCACCAGCGGGACCGAAGCTTTCTTT. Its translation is CASTSGTEAFF.

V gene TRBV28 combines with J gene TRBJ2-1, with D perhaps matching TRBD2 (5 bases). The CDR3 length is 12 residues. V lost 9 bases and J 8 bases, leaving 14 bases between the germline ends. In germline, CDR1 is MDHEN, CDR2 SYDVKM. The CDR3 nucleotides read TGTGCCAGTTTACGGGGAGTCGATGAGCAGTTCTTC. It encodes CASLRGVDEQFF.

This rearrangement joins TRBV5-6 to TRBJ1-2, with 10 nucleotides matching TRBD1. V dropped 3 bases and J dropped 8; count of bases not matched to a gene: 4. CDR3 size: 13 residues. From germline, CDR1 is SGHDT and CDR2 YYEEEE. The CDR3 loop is CASSYGTGDGYTF. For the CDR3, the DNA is TGTGCCAGCAGCTATGGGACAGGGGACGGCTACACCTTC.

The CDR3, as DNA: TGTGCCAGCAGCCACAATAGCGGGAGATACAATGAGCAGTTCTTC. Translating gives CASSHNSGRYNEQFF. The chain has TRBV28 and TRBJ2-1, with 9 bases lining up with TRBD2. V shed 6 bases and J 4 bases; nucleotides not matched to a gene: 7. Germline V lookup: CDR1 MDHEN, CDR2 SYDVKM. The CDR3 consists of 15 residues.

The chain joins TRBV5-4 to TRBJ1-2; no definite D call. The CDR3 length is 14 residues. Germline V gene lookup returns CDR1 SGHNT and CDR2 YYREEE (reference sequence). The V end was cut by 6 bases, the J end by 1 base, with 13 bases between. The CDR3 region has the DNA TGTGCCAGCACCACGGGAGCCTATAACTATGGCTACACCTTC. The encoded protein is CASTTGAYNYGYTF.

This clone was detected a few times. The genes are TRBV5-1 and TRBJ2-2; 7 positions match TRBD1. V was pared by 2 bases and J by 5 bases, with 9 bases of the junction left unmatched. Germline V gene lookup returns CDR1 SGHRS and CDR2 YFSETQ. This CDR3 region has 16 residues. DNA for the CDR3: TGCGCCAGCAGCTTCCCGGGGACAGCCAGTACCGGGGAGCTGTTTTTT. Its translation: CASSFPGTASTGELFF.

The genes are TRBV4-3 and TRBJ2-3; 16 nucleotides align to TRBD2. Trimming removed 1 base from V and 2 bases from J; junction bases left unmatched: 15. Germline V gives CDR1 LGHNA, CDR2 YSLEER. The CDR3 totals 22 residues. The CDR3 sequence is CASSQGPRSGTSGREDTDTQYF. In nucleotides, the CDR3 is TGCGCCAGCAGCCAAGGGCCGAGATCCGGGACTAGCGGGAGGGAGGACACAGATACGCAGTATTTT.

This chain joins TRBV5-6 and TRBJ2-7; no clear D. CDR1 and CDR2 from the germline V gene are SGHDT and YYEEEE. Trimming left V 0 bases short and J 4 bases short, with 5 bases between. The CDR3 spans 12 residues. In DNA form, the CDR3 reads TGTGCCAGCAGCTTGGTAGGTTACGAGCAGTACTTC. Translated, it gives CASSLVGYEQYF.

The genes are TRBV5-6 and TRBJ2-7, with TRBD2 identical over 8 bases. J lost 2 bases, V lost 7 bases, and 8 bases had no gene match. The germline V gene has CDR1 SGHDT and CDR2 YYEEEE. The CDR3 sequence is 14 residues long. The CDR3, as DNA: TGTGCCAGCCTCCGGGGGGGGAACCCCTACGAGCAGTACTTC. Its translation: CASLRGGNPYEQYF.

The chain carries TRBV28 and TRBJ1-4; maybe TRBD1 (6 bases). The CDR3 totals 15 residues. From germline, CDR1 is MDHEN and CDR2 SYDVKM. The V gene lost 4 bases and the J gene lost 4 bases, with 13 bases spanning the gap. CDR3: CASSSPKGGNEKLFF. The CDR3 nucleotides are TGTGCCAGCAGTTCCCCGAAGGGGGGTAATGAAAAACTGTTTTTT.

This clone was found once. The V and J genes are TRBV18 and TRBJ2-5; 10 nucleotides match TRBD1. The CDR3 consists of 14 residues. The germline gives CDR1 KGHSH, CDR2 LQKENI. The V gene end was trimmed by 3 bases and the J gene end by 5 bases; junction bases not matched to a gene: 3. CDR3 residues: CASSPTGGAETQYF. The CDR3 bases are TGTGCCAGCTCACCGACAGGGGGCGCCGAGACCCAGTACTTC.

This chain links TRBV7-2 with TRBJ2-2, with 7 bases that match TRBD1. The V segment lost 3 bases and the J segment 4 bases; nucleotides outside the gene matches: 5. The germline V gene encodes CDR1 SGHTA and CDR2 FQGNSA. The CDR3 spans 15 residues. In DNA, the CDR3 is TGTGCCAGCAGCTTGGGTGGGACAGCCACCGGGGAGCTGTTTTTT. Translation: CASSLGGTATGELFF.

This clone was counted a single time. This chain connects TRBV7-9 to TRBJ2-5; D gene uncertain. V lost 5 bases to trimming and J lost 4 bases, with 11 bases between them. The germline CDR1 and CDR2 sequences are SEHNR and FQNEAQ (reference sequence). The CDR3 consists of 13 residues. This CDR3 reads CASSPWTGETQYF. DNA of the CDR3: TGTGCCAGCAGCCCATGGACGGGAGAGACCCAGTACTTC.